These 21 T cell receptor beta chains were sequenced from one sample in a study of cytotoxic CD8 clonotypes in ibrutinib-treated CLL. Assay used: immunoSEQ multiplex PCR; TCRdb lists only in-frame clones, some missing. The table includes tens of thousands of clones, 83% detected once. Material: PBMCs, obtained after 24 months of ibrutinib treatment. The origin of the receptors is a human donor with chronic lymphocytic leukemia.

V is TRBV6-1 and J is TRBJ2-3; 8 nucleotides align to TRBD2. Germline CDR1 is MNHNS and CDR2 is SASEGT. With 7 bases clipped from V and 6 bases from J, the junction kept 12 bases outside the gene matches. The length of the CDR3 is 15 residues. The CDR3, as DNA: TGTGCCAGCAAGGGGCGGGAGGCCCCCCGCGATACGCAGTATTTT. Its translation is CASKGREAPRDTQYF.

The chain couples TRBV28 to TRBJ2-3, with 14 bases matching TRBD2. V lost 3 bases, J lost 3 bases, and 2 bases stayed unmatched. Germline V lookup: CDR1 MDHEN, CDR2 SYDVKM. The CDR3 totals 16 residues. CDR3 DNA: TGTGCCAGCAGTTTTGGACTAGCGGGAGGTACAGATACGCAGTATTTT. Protein sequence: CASSFGLAGGTDTQYF.

The gene calls are TRBV5-4 and TRBJ2-7; 14 bases are shared with TRBD2. Looked up from germline, CDR1 is SGHNT and CDR2 is YYREEE (reference sequence). The CDR3 sequence is 14 residues long. After removal of 0 bases from V and 11 bases from J, the junction contained 4 bases not matched to a gene. The CDR3 bases are TGTGCCAGCAGCTTGGGACTAGCGGGAGGGCCTGAGTACTTC. Amino acid sequence: CASSLGLAGGPEYF.

The chain couples TRBV7-6 to TRBJ2-1, with D uncertain. In germline, CDR1 is SGHVS, CDR2 FNYEAQ. Trimming shortened V by 6 bases and J by 7 bases, and 13 bases separated the two germline ends. The CDR3 totals 13 residues. CDR3 protein: CASSRDRINEQFF. As DNA, the CDR3 is TGTGCCAGCAGTCGCGACCGGATTAATGAGCAGTTCTTC.

This chain links TRBV15 with TRBJ2-1, with a possible D match to TRBD2 (6 bases). The V and J ends lost 0 bases and 10 bases respectively, with 13 bases between them. Germline V lookup: CDR1 LNHNV, CDR2 YYDKDF (reference sequence). The CDR3 runs to 14 residues. The CDR3 DNA sequence: TGTGCCACCAGCAGAGATAATCTAGCGTCGGAGCAGTTCTTC. It translates to CATSRDNLASEQFF.

The V gene is TRBV6-6, the J gene TRBJ2-5; TRBD2 might be the D (5 bases). The CDR3 length is 15 residues. The germline V and J ends were trimmed by 6 bases and 2 bases, with 16 bases remaining between them. Germline V gene sequence: CDR1 MNHNY, CDR2 SVGAGI (reference sequence). In DNA, the CDR3 is TGTGCCAGCAGCCCCCGCCGGGGAGCTCAAGAGACCCAGTACTTC. As protein: CASSPRRGAQETQYF.

The CDR3 DNA is TGTGCCAGTACGATGACCCAGGGAAACACCATATATTTT. Amino acid sequence: CASTMTQGNTIYF. V is TRBV6-5 and J is TRBJ1-3, with D unclear. Germline V gene lookup returns CDR1 MNHEY and CDR2 SVGAGI. Trimming took 9 bases from V and 4 from J, leaving 13 bases between them. The CDR3 covers 13 residues.

CDR3 bases: TGTGCCAGCAGCGGTAGTAGCGGGAGGAGCCCTTACAATGAGCAGTTCTTC. It is translated as CASSGSSGRSPYNEQFF. This chain uses TRBV7-2 with TRBJ2-1, with 10 nucleotides matching TRBD2. After removal of 5 bases from V and 4 bases from J, the junction contained 11 bases not matched to a gene. Germline assignment: CDR1 SGHTA and CDR2 FQGNSA. The CDR3 runs to 17 residues.

The chain uses TRBV5-6 and TRBJ1-2; the match to TRBD1 covers 7 bases. V dropped 4 bases and J dropped 4; count of bases not matched to a gene: 7. This CDR3 has 14 amino acids. The germline gives CDR1 SGHDT, CDR2 YYEEEE. The CDR3, as DNA: TGTGCCAGCAGCCAGGGACAGAACCTCTATGGCTACACCTTC. Residues: CASSQGQNLYGYTF. The complete variable domain, with remaining parts taken from reference TRBV5-6 and TRBJ1-2, reads DAGVTQSPTHLIKTRGQQVTLRCSPKSGHDTVSWYQQALGQGPQFIFQYYEEEERQRGNFPDRFSGHQFPNYSSELNVNALLLGDSALYLCASSQGQNLYGYTFGSGTRLTVV.

The chain carries TRBV29-1 and TRBJ2-7, with a tentative D call TRBD1 (7 bases). CDR1 and CDR2 (germline): SQVTM, ANQGSEA. The CDR3 sequence is 15 residues long. Trimming left V 2 bases short and J 2 bases short, with 16 bases between. The CDR3 region is CSVESWAGGPYEQYF. The CDR3 nucleotides are TGCAGCGTTGAATCTTGGGCAGGGGGGCCCTACGAGCAGTACTTC.

This CDR3 reads CASSLGSGTRFTGELFF. CDR3 bases: TGCGCCAGCAGCTTGGGATCGGGCACGCGATTCACCGGGGAGCTGTTTTTT. The genes are TRBV5-1 and TRBJ2-2, with D unresolved. The germline V gene encodes CDR1 SGHRS and CDR2 YFSETQ. The CDR3 sequence is 17 residues long. V dropped 0 bases and J dropped 4 bases, with 16 bases sitting between them.

The genes are TRBV5-6 and TRBJ1-1; TRBD1 matches at 8 bases. Germline V gives CDR1 SGHDT, CDR2 YYEEEE. This CDR3 has 15 residues. The V gene end was trimmed by 4 bases and the J gene end by 4 bases; junction bases not matched to a gene: 9. CDR3 sequence reads: CASSPRTGIGTEAFF. The CDR3 DNA follows: TGTGCCAGCAGCCCCAGGACAGGGATAGGCACTGAAGCTTTCTTT.

V gene TRBV7-6 combines with J gene TRBJ2-2; D remains ambiguous. The germline V and J ends were trimmed by 1 base and 6 bases, with 6 bases remaining between them. The germline CDR1 and CDR2 sequences are SGHVS and FNYEAQ. There are 13 residues in the CDR3. This CDR3 reads CASSLEGSGELFF. The DNA for the CDR3 is TGTGCCAGCAGCTTAGAAGGATCCGGGGAGCTGTTTTTT.

This chain uses TRBV18 with TRBJ1-2; D not resolved. The CDR3 runs 13 residues. CDR1 is KGHSH, CDR2 LQKENI, per germline. The V gene lost 3 bases and the J gene lost 2 bases, with 7 bases spanning the gap. CDR3 residues: CASSPDTNYGYTF. The DNA for the CDR3 is TGTGCCAGCTCACCCGACACCAACTATGGCTACACCTTC.

The rearrangement joins TRBV5-4 to TRBJ2-5, with D possibly being TRBD1 (5 bases). Trimming cost V 6 bases and J 2 bases, with 11 bases left between them. The CDR3 is 13 amino acids. From germline, CDR1 is SGHNT and CDR2 YYREEE (reference sequence). CDR3 nucleotides: TGTGCCAGCAACCCTAGGGGTCAAGAGACCCAGTACTTC. Translated, it gives CASNPRGQETQYF.

The V call is TRBV19, the J call TRBJ1-1; 7 bases align to TRBD1. The trim removed 5 bases at V and 3 bases at J, leaving 3 bases unmatched. This CDR3 comprises 13 residues. The germline CDR1 and CDR2 sequences are LNHDA and SQIVND (reference sequence). The CDR3 nucleotides read TGTGCCAGTAGTCCCAGGGGGGACACTGAAGCTTTCTTT. Translating it yields CASSPRGDTEAFF.

The chain combines TRBV4-1 with TRBJ2-7; 10 nucleotides line up with TRBD1. Germline CDR1 and CDR2: MGHRA and YSYEKL. V trimming: 2 bases; J trimming: 3 bases; junction bases outside the gene matches: 7. This CDR3 contains 16 residues. The CDR3 sequence: CASSQRFGQGDYEQYF. Written as DNA, the CDR3 is TGCGCCAGCAGCCAACGGTTTGGACAGGGGGACTACGAGCAGTACTTC.

This chain joins TRBV27 and TRBJ1-1; no reliable D call. V was clipped by 6 bases and J by 10 bases, with 12 bases between them. The CDR3 totals 11 residues. CDR1 is MNHEY and CDR2 is SMNVEV in the germline V gene (reference sequence). CDR3 DNA sequence: TGTGCCAGCAGATCGACCCGGGGAGCTTTCTTT. The encoded protein is CASRSTRGAFF.

The chain has TRBV18 and TRBJ2-7, with D maybe TRBD2 (5 bases). V was cut by 3 bases and J by 0 bases, with 15 bases left in between. The V gene's germline CDR1 is KGHSH and CDR2 LQKENI. This CDR3 contains 16 residues. This chain's CDR3 is CASSPRIGDVSYEQYF. The CDR3 DNA reads as TGTGCCAGCTCACCCCGAATCGGGGATGTCTCCTACGAGCAGTACTTC.

The sample holds one count of this clone. This rearrangement joins TRBV14 to TRBJ1-2; the match to TRBD1 covers 9 bases. V lost 5 bases to trimming and J lost 4 bases; unmatched junction nucleotides: 2. The germline gives CDR1 SGHDN, CDR2 FVKESK. The CDR3 consists of 13 residues. The CDR3 is CASSGGQGYGYTF. The CDR3 DNA reads as TGTGCCAGCAGCGGGGGACAGGGCTATGGCTACACCTTC.

J is TRBJ1-3 and V is TRBV28; 7 bases are shared with TRBD1. Unmatched junction bases numbered 8, after V lost 11 bases and J lost 7 bases. Looked up from germline, CDR1 is MDHEN and CDR2 is SYDVKM. This CDR3 spans 12 amino acids. The CDR3 DNA follows: TGTGCCTGCACAGGGGCGGGGAACACCATATATTTT. Amino acids: CACTGAGNTIYF.